This T cell receptor beta chain was identified in a study of blood T cell repertoires in COVID-19. Study at large: COVID-19 samples from acute and convalescent phases originated in the United States, Italy and Spain. Sources were T cells, B-cell-depleted T cells, or PBMCs; the material itself was cDNA or gDNA.

Authors' processing steps: Reference gene primer amplification gave nucleated cell count estimates. Repertoires were generated with immunoSEQ multiplex PCR, while TCRdb's copy carries only in-frame clones and drops some. D and trimming were read from the DNA, whereas the V and J calls and clone size are those reported in that table. The sample yields roughly 26,000 clones, about four fifths seen once. The TCR sequence derives from a human donor in a cohort sampled during active COVID-19. The source material was peripheral blood.

The CDR3 here is CASSLQRGRANVLTF. The DNA of the CDR3 is TGTGCCAGCAGTTTGCAAAGGGGTAGGGCCAACGTCCTGACTTTC. This rearrangement joins TRBV27 to TRBJ2-6; D may be TRBD1 (5 bases). Germline assignment: CDR1 MNHEY and CDR2 SMNVEV (reference sequence). The CDR3 contains 15 residues. The V and J ends lost 3 bases and 5 bases respectively, with 11 bases between them. The full variable domain, rest sourced from reference TRBV27 and TRBJ2-6, is EAQVTQNPRYLITVTGKKLTVTCSQNMNHEYMSWYRQDPGLGLRQIYYSMNVEVTDKGDVPEGYKVSRKEKRNFPLILESPSPNQTSLYFCASSLQRGRANVLTFGAGSRLTVL.